This record looks at one TCR beta chain sequence and its context. This clonotype was observed a few times. Its antigen target is currently unknown. Base qualities were left out, and no much larger clone turns up one base away. The library was prepared using 5' RACE. Sequencing instrument: Illumina HiSeq 2500. A second PCR of roughly 7 to 12 cycles was performed with a sample-barcoded 5' primer and a J-beta primer mix. A unique molecular identifier was introduced onto each TCR beta cDNA molecule by a template-switch 5' adaptor carrying 12 random nucleotides. Each sample yielded at least 3 million CDR3-containing paired-end reads. All of the RNA was converted into first-strand cDNA using the Mint cDNA synthesis kit, with a TRBC-specific oligonucleotide serving as the primer. After uracil-DNA glycosylase treatment, a first 18-cycle PCR used universal primers M1SS and BC2_uni_R on all cDNA. Under the source paper's analysis protocol: For normalization, 1 million high-quality reads, each with a distinct molecular identifier, were randomly selected from each sample. Instead of being binned into consensus sequences, reads that shared molecular identifiers were thrown out. MiTCR, with a Q25 quality threshold and the strictest error-elimination algorithm, was used for CDR3 identification, clonotype clustering and error correction. Lower-bound total TCR beta diversity was estimated with a nonparametric unseen species model using Euler transformation. In-frame beta chains were kept once TCRdb had trimmed the public reads at Q25 with fastp and called clones with MiXCR. Duplicate CDR3 protein sequences are folded into a single record with the most common DNA and genes. In this record, the V and J calls reflect TCRdb's handling and not the investigators' own analysis. This sample comprises 1,300,000 or so distinct CDR3 sequences, 59% of them detected only once. Together, the top ten hold 5.5% to 8% of the sample.

The CDR3 starts with the cysteine, ends with the phenylalanine, and has 14 residues. CDR3 DNA is the only sequence kept; it has 42 bases, read in frame from the first base. From the germline V gene, CDR1 is LGHNA and CDR2 is YSLEER. V is clipped by 4 bases and J by 10 bases, and the sequence between their germline boundaries is 17 bases long. This record comes from a study of blood T cells in healthy people across ages (dated by TCRdb to about 2015). Context from the whole study: In model experiments, template switching captured about one uniquely barcoded TCR beta cDNA molecule for every two T cells. To track age-related changes in TCR beta repertoire diversity, the study relied on deep sequencing normalized with unique cDNA molecular identifiers. Donors were grouped into four age groups: young (average approximately 15 years), middle-aged (39), aged (roughly 62) and long-lived (about 82). To avoid experimental bias, donors of different ages were spread randomly across the sequencing lanes. The study analyzed two additional independent replicas of 1 million unique cDNA reads from the same blood draw for two donors, one aged 18 to 30 and one aged 80 or older.

The research as a whole found: Conclusive comparison of naive and antigen-experienced compartments was prevented by the profiling of bulk unsorted PBMCs. The percentage of naive T cells measured by flow cytometry correlated strongly with observed TCR beta diversity. Because the CMV infection status of the donors was unknown, age-related changes in expanded clonotypes may potentially have been confounded. Compared with the aged group, the long-lived group had more naive CD4+ T cells, fewer expanded clones and increased TCR diversity, a pattern suggesting age selection. Estimates of total diversity based on one million sequenced T cells were regarded as lower bounds and as underestimates. Observed TCR beta diversity per million T cells fell roughly linearly with age, and a significant reduction was already apparent by age about 43.

The donors were roughly 38 Caucasian individuals from Russia, aged roughly 6 to 95 years, who were systemically healthy. About 9.6 milliliters of peripheral blood were collected from each donor into EDTA-treated Vacutainer tubes. Ficoll-Paque density-gradient centrifugation was used to isolate PBMCs, with at least 6 million per sample. Trizol reagent was used to extract total RNA from the PBMCs, yielding at least 5.5 micrograms per sample. For every donor, an aliquot of PBMCs went through flow cytometry to measure the percentages of naive CD45RAhigh/CD27high T cells. This TCR derives from a man younger than 35 in good health. Material for sequencing was blood. This receptor chain uses TRBV4-3 and TRBJ2-1; the D gene is possibly TRBD2, with 6 bases matching. The DNA sequence is as follows: TGCGCCAGCAGCCTAGGGACTCAAGATCGGGAGCAGTTCTTC. This sequence encodes CASSLGTQDREQFF.